This entry lists 28 T cell receptor beta chains sequenced from one sample in a study of CD8 T cells in Susac syndrome. After extraction with the RNeasy kit, about 0.5 to 1 ug of the RNA was reverse transcribed using random hexamers. TCRdb reanalysed the immunoSEQ multiplex PCR reads using MiXCR and keeps one entry per CDR3 protein. The sample holds roughly 60,000 distinct CDR3 sequences, around nine tenths seen once. The sample comprised CD8+ T cells from PBMCs. These receptors came from a human donor in good health.

This clonotype was found a few times. The chain couples TRBV6-1 to TRBJ1-1, with D unclear. Germline-derived CDR1 and CDR2 are MNHNS and SASEGT. Trimming removed 3 bases at V and 0 bases at J, with 5 bases between. The CDR3 runs to 13 residues. CDR3 residues: CASSERVNTEAFF. DNA for the CDR3: TGTGCCAGCAGTGAGCGAGTGAACACTGAAGCTTTCTTT.

The gene calls are TRBV7-3 and TRBJ2-1; maybe TRBD1 (6 bases). The CDR3 totals 17 residues. The V end lost 0 bases, the J end lost 2 bases, and 14 bases lay between the germline ends. The germline V gene encodes CDR1 SGHTA and CDR2 FQGTGA. CDR3 in amino acids: CASSLTTGNWPYNEQFF. CDR3 coding DNA: TGTGCCAGCAGCTTAACGACAGGCAACTGGCCCTACAATGAGCAGTTCTTC.

J is TRBJ1-2 and V is TRBV6-2 or TRBV6-3, with TRBD1 as a possible D gene (5 bases). The CDR3 covers 14 residues. V was trimmed by 0 bases and J by 5 bases, leaving 10 bases between them. Germline V gene sequence: CDR1 MNHEY, CDR2 SVGEGT. CDR3 nucleotide sequence: TGTGCCAGCAGTTACTCTTGGGGACCTTATGGCTACACCTTC. Protein: CASSYSWGPYGYTF.

The chain carries TRBV5-4 and TRBJ2-3; perhaps D is TRBD1 or TRBD2 (5 bases each). The CDR3 covers 17 residues. V lost 6 bases and J 2 bases, leaving 22 bases between the germline ends. Per germline, CDR1 SGHNT and CDR2 YYREEE (reference sequence). The CDR3, as DNA: TGTGCCAGCACCACCGAGAGGGGTTTCCCCCCCACAGATACGCAGTATTTT. Its protein is CASTTERGFPPTDTQYF.

The chain carries TRBV6-5 and TRBJ2-7, with D perhaps given as TRBD1 or TRBD2 (5 bases each). CDR3 length: 14 residues. CDR1 MNHEY and CDR2 SVGAGI come from the germline V gene. Trimming shortened V by 4 bases and J by 3 bases, and 13 bases separated the two germline ends. The CDR3 here is CASSSSGTDYEQYF. In DNA form, the CDR3 reads TGTGCCAGCAGTTCCTCCGGGACGGACTACGAGCAGTACTTC.

This chain joins TRBV5-1 and TRBJ2-7; a possible D gene is TRBD1 (7 bases). The CDR3 extends over 16 amino acids. Germline V CDR1 and CDR2: SGHRS, YFSETQ. V shed 0 bases and J shed 3 bases, with 16 bases lying between them. The DNA for the CDR3 is TGCGCCAGCAGCTTGGATTCGGGGGACAGATACTACGAGCAGTACTTC. Protein sequence: CASSLDSGDRYYEQYF. Drawing the rest from reference TRBV5-1 and TRBJ2-7, the complete variable domain is KAGVTQTPRYLIKTRGQQVTLSCSPISGHRSVSWYQQTPGQGLQFLFEYFSETQRNKGNFPGRFSGRQFSNSRSEMNVSTLELGDSALYLCASSLDSGDRYYEQYFGPGTRLTVT.

The J gene is TRBJ2-2, the V gene TRBV20-1; 7 nucleotides match TRBD1. This CDR3 region has 16 residues. The trim removed 3 bases at V and 4 bases at J, leaving 11 bases unmatched. CDR1 is DFQATT and CDR2 is SNEGSKA in the germline V gene (reference sequence). The CDR3 spells CSASDMTGRSTGELFF. CDR3 bases: TGCAGTGCTAGCGATATGACAGGGCGATCCACCGGGGAGCTGTTTTTT.

This sequence joins TRBV10-3 and TRBJ2-5, with TRBD1 matching 10 bases. Germline V CDR1 and CDR2: ENHRY, SYGVKD. After removal of 3 bases from V and 7 bases from J, the junction contained 8 bases not matched to a gene. This CDR3 spans 15 amino acids. In DNA, the CDR3 is TGTGCCATCAGTGACCTAAGGACAGGGGGTTTGACCCAGTACTTC. Translation gives CAISDLRTGGLTQYF.

The CDR3 region has the DNA TGCGCCAGCAGCCAAGACCCCCCAGCACTAGCCAAAAACATTCAGTACTTC. Its protein product is CASSQDPPALAKNIQYF. This chain uses TRBV4-1 with TRBJ2-4, with D unresolved. V was shortened by 0 bases and J by 0 bases, with 12 bases between the two germline ends. The germline CDR1 and CDR2 sequences are MGHRA and YSYEKL. The CDR3 contains 17 residues.

The chain employs TRBV5-1 and TRBJ1-1; 9 nucleotides agree with TRBD1. The CDR3 spans 16 residues. CDR1 and CDR2 (germline): SGHRS, YFSETQ. V lost 5 bases and J lost 2; bases outside the gene matches: 10. Here the CDR3 reads CASRPFDRGLNTEAFF. The CDR3, as DNA: TGCGCCAGCAGACCCTTTGACAGGGGGTTAAACACTGAAGCTTTCTTT.

The chain has TRBV27 and TRBJ2-7; D is unclear. The CDR3 totals 13 residues. V lost 3 bases, J lost 1 base, and 7 bases lay in between. The germline V gene encodes CDR1 MNHEY and CDR2 SMNVEV (reference sequence). The DNA for the CDR3 is TGTGCCAGCAGTTTCAGGATATCCTACGAGCAGTACTTC. It specifies CASSFRISYEQYF.

The V call is TRBV6-5, the J call TRBJ1-6, with D possibly TRBD1 on 5 matching bases. V lost 0 bases and J 14 bases, leaving 14 bases between the germline ends. The CDR3 spans 14 residues. The germline V gene has CDR1 MNHEY and CDR2 SVGAGI. CDR3 coding DNA: TGTGCCAGCAGTTACTCGTCGGCCGCGGGGGCCCTCCACTTT. Amino acid sequence: CASSYSSAAGALHF.

The rearrangement uses TRBV4-1 and TRBJ2-7, with 10 bases that match TRBD2. CDR1 is MGHRA, CDR2 YSYEKL, per germline. This CDR3 has 16 amino acids. The V segment lost 0 bases and the J segment 3 bases; nucleotides outside the gene matches: 5. The CDR3 nucleotides are TGCGCCAGCAGCCAAGATAGAGCGGGGGGGCTCTACGAGCAGTACTTC. This gives the protein CASSQDRAGGLYEQYF.

The J gene is TRBJ2-7, the V gene TRBV5-6; D is undetermined. Germline CDR1 SGHDT, CDR2 YYEEEE. V lost 1 base to trimming and J lost 0 bases, with 11 bases between them. This CDR3 spans 15 amino acids. CDR3 loop: CASSLWPASSYEQYF. CDR3 nucleotides: TGTGCCAGCAGCTTGTGGCCGGCGAGCTCCTACGAGCAGTACTTC.

The chain recombines TRBV18 with TRBJ1-1; no definite D call. The ends were cut back, 3 bases at V and 4 bases at J, with 12 bases in the middle. The CDR3 has 14 residues. Looked up from germline, CDR1 is KGHSH and CDR2 is LQKENI. The CDR3 spells CASSPPTGSTEAFF. As DNA, the CDR3 is TGTGCCAGCTCACCCCCGACCGGGAGCACTGAAGCTTTCTTT.

The gene calls are TRBV30 and TRBJ2-1; the D is unclear. This CDR3 is 12 amino acids long. V was pared by 2 bases and J by 9 bases, with 11 bases between. Germline V gene sequence: CDR1 GTSNPN, CDR2 SVGIG (reference sequence). The CDR3 nucleotides read TGTGCCTGGAGTCCGACATATCTTGAGCAGTTCTTC. Protein product: CAWSPTYLEQFF.

V usage is TRBV6-2 or TRBV6-3 and J usage is TRBJ2-7; 11 nucleotides align to TRBD2. The CDR3 is 17 residues long. Germline CDR1 and CDR2: MNHEY and SVGEGT. V dropped 2 bases and J dropped 7; count of bases not matched to a gene: 13. In DNA, the CDR3 is TGTGCCAGCAGTTACCCTAGCGGGGGGTCCCCCTCTTGGGAGCAGTACTTC. Translating it yields CASSYPSGGSPSWEQYF.

The rearrangement joins TRBV25-1 to TRBJ1-5; TRBD1 is a possible D gene (6 bases). Deletions cut 5 bases from V and 2 bases from J, with 16 bases between. This CDR3 spans 16 amino acids. Germline V CDR1 and CDR2: MGHDK, SYGVNS. CDR3 DNA: TGTGCCAGCAGTCTAGGGGGAGGAGACGGCAATCAGCCCCAGCATTTT. Protein sequence: CASSLGGGDGNQPQHF.

The V gene is TRBV28, the J gene TRBJ2-3, with D possibly being TRBD2 (6 bases). Germline lookup yields CDR1 MDHEN and CDR2 SYDVKM. Trimming left V 10 bases short and J 4 bases short, with 21 bases between. CDR3 length: 15 amino acids. The CDR3 protein is CATLGPRGAADTQYF. CDR3 nucleotides: TGTGCCACCCTAGGCCCGCGGGGCGCCGCAGATACGCAGTATTTT.

The gene calls are TRBV12-3 or TRBV12-4 and TRBJ2-1; D not resolved. The CDR3 loop spans 13 amino acids. Trimming pared 6 bases from V and 4 bases from J, leaving 10 bases between. The chain's CDR3 is CASRAPGYNEQFF. CDR3 DNA sequence: TGTGCCAGCAGGGCTCCGGGTTACAATGAGCAGTTCTTC.

The chain links TRBV29-1 to TRBJ2-2, with 7 bases lining up with TRBD1. The CDR3 loop spans 17 amino acids. Looked up from germline, CDR1 is SQVTM and CDR2 is ANQGSEA. The trim removed 4 bases at V and 0 bases at J, leaving 11 bases unmatched. The CDR3 DNA is TGCAGCGTTGCGTGGACAGGCCTAGGGGCGAACACCGGGGAGCTGTTTTTT. Residues: CSVAWTGLGANTGELFF.

The V gene is TRBV2, the J gene TRBJ1-1; the D gene is possibly TRBD1 (5 bases). Trimming took 10 bases from V and 6 from J, leaving 15 bases between them. The CDR3 contains 12 residues. The V gene's germline CDR1 is SNHLY and CDR2 FYNNEI. The CDR3 DNA is TGTGCCAAAAAAACAGGTCGCGCTGAAGCTTTCTTT. Translating it yields CAKKTGRAEAFF.

The rearrangement links TRBV6-5 to TRBJ2-7, with 8 nucleotides matching TRBD2. The J segment lost 0 bases and the V segment lost 11 bases, leaving 9 bases of the junction unmatched. Germline V gives CDR1 MNHEY, CDR2 SVGAGI. CDR3 length equals 14 residues. CDR3 nucleotide sequence: TGTGCCGTACGGGGGGGTTATCTCTCCTACGAGCAGTACTTC. It encodes CAVRGGYLSYEQYF.

The chain is built from TRBV5-4 and TRBJ2-7, with TRBD1 as a possible D gene (5 bases). CDR1 is SGHNT and CDR2 is YYREEE in the germline V gene (reference sequence). Between the trimmed V and J ends, which lost 0 bases and 1 base, there was a span of 11 bases. This CDR3 spans 15 amino acids. The CDR3 coding sequence is TGTGCCAGCAGCTTGGCCAGGGAAAAATCCTACGAGCAGTACTTC. Translation: CASSLAREKSYEQYF. Looking up the rest from reference TRBV5-4 and TRBJ2-7 gives the full variable domain: ETGVTQSPTHLIKTRGQQVTLRCSSQSGHNTVSWYQQALGQGPQFIFQYYREEENGRGNFPPRFSGLQFPNYSSELNVNALELDDSALYLCASSLAREKSYEQYFGPGTRLTVT.

A few counts support this clonotype. The CDR3 DNA follows: TGTGCCAGCAGCTTAAGAGCGGGGGTTAACACCGGGGAGCTGTTTTTT. Translated: CASSLRAGVNTGELFF. The chain uses TRBV7-3 and TRBJ2-2, with 8 bases identical to TRBD2. The CDR3 covers 16 residues. The germline CDR1 and CDR2 sequences are SGHTA and FQGTGA. The trim removed 1 base at V and 2 bases at J, leaving 3 bases unmatched.

The J gene is TRBJ2-6, the V gene TRBV27; D perhaps matches TRBD1 (5 bases). The germline V and J ends were trimmed by 5 bases and 0 bases, with 11 bases remaining between them. CDR3 length: 16 amino acids. Germline V gene sequence: CDR1 MNHEY, CDR2 SMNVEV (reference sequence). The CDR3: CASSGTGSSGANVLTF. In DNA, the CDR3 is TGTGCCAGCAGTGGCACAGGAAGCTCTGGGGCCAACGTCCTGACTTTC.

The rearrangement links TRBV6-6 to TRBJ2-4, with 7 positions matching TRBD1. The CDR3 is made up of 15 amino acids. Germline trimming cut 5 bases from V and 0 bases from J; bases unmatched to any gene: 4. Germline assignment: CDR1 MNHNY and CDR2 SVGAGI (reference sequence). For the CDR3, the DNA is TGTGCCAGCAGTGGGGACAGTATAGCCAAAAACATTCAGTACTTC. Its protein is CASSGDSIAKNIQYF.

This chain links TRBV28 with TRBJ2-2; D gene ambiguous. This CDR3 contains 14 residues. The germline V and J ends were trimmed by 4 bases and 3 bases, with 9 bases remaining between them. Per the germline V gene, CDR1 is MDHEN and CDR2 is SYDVKM. Here the CDR3 DNA reads TGTGCCAGCAGTTCCCCTCCATACACCGGGGAGCTGTTTTTT. Translating gives CASSSPPYTGELFF. The entire variable domain, with the rest obtained from reference TRBV28 and TRBJ2-2, is as follows: DVKVTQSSRYLVKRTGEKVFLECVQDMDHENMFWYRQDPGLGLRLIYFSYDVKMKEKGDIPEGYSVSREKKERFSLILESASTNQTSMYLCASSSPPYTGELFFGEGSRLTVL.